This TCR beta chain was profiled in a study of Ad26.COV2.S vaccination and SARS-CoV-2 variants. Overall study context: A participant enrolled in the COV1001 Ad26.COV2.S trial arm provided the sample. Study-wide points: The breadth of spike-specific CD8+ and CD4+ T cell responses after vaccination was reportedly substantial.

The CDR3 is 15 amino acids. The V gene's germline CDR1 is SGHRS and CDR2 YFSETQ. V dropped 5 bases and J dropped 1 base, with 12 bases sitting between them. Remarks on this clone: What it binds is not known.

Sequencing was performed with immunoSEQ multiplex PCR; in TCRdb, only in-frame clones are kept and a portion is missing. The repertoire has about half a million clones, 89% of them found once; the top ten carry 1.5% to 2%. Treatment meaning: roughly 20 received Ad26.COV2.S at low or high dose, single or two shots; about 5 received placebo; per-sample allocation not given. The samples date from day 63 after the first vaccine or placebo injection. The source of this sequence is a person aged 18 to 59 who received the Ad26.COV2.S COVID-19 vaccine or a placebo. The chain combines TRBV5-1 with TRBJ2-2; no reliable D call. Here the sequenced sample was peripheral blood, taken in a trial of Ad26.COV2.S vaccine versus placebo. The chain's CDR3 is CASSREQMNTGELFF. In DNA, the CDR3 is TGCGCCAGCAGTCGAGAACAAATGAACACCGGGGAGCTGTTTTTT.